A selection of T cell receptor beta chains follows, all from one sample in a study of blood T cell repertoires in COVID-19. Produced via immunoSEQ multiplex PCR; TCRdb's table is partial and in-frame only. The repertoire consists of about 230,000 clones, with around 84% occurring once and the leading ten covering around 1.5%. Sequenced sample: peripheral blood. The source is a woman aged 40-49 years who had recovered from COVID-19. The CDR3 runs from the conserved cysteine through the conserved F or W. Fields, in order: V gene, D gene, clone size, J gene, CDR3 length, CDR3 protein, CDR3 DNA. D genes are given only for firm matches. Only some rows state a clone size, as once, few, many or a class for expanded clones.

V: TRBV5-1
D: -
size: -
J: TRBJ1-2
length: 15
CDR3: CASTPFAGSSDGYTF
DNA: TGCGCCAGCACCCCCTTCGCTGGCAGTTCCGATGGCTACACCTTC

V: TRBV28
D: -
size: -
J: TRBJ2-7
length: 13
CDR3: CASRLQGSYEQYF
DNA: TGTGCCAGCAGACTGCAGGGGTCTTACGAGCAGTACTTC

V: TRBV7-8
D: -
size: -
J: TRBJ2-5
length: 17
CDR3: CASSLKRVTSLRETQYF
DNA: TGTGCCAGCAGCTTAAAGAGGGTTACCTCATTGAGGGAGACCCAGTACTTC

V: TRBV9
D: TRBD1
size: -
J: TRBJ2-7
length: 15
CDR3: CASSGGDRRAYEQYF
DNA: TGTGCCAGCAGCGGAGGGGACAGGCGAGCCTACGAGCAGTACTTC

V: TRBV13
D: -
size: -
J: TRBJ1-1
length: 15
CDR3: CASSLAFRENTEAFF
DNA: TGTGCCAGCAGCTTAGCATTCAGGGAGAACACTGAAGCTTTCTTT

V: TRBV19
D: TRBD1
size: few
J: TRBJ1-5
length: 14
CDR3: CASSIDRGNQPQHF
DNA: TGTGCCAGTAGTATAGACAGGGGGAATCAGCCCCAGCATTTT

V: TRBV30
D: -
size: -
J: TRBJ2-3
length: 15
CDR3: CAWSWGGGNTDTQYF
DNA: TGTGCCTGGAGCTGGGGAGGGGGTAACACAGATACGCAGTATTTT

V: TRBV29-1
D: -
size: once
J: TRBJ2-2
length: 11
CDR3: CSVAPAGELFF
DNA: TGCAGCGTTGCACCGGCCGGGGAGCTGTTTTTT

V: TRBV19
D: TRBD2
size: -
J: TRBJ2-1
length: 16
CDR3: CASSITSGPPYNEQFF
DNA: TGTGCCAGTAGTATTACTAGCGGGCCCCCCTACAATGAGCAGTTCTTC

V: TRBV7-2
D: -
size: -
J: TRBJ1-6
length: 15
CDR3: CASSLRDTYNSPLHF
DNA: TGTGCCAGCAGCTTACGGGACACCTATAATTCACCCCTCCACTTT